The 27 T cell receptor beta chains reported below all come from one sample, sequenced in a study of PD-1 blockade in classical Hodgkin lymphoma. Time point specified: newly diagnosed, previously untreated cHL patient sample. Assay: immunoSEQ multiplex PCR; the TCRdb copy retains only in-frame clones and omits some. Altogether approximately 15,000 clones are present, about nine tenths being singletons, with the ten largest covering around 3.9%. The specimen was peripheral blood mononuclear cells (PBMCs). These receptors all come from a human donor with classical Hodgkin lymphoma.

This chain connects TRBV7-9 to TRBJ1-2; weak D call: TRBD1 (6 bases). V shed 5 bases and J shed 6 bases, with 13 bases lying between them. This CDR3 has 13 residues. Germline loops: CDR1 SEHNR, CDR2 FQNEAQ (reference sequence). The CDR3 DNA sequence: TGTGCCAGCAGCCCCGAGGGGGGAGATGGCTACACCTTC. Its protein product is CASSPEGGDGYTF. Full variable domain (rest looked up from reference TRBV7-9 and TRBJ1-2): DTGVSQNPRHKITKRGQNVTFRCDPISEHNRLYWYRQTLGQGPEFLTYFQNEAQLEKSRLLSDRFSAERPKGSFSTLEIQRTEQGDSAMYLCASSPEGGDGYTFGSGTRLTVV.

The J gene is TRBJ2-7, the V gene TRBV4-3; 8 bases line up with TRBD2. Germline values: CDR1 LGHNA, CDR2 YSLEER. The CDR3 extends over 16 amino acids. J gave up 2 bases and V 0 bases, and 6 bases lay outside the gene matches. The CDR3, as DNA: TGCGCCAGCAGCCAAGATCCCAGCGGGGGACCCTACGAGCAGTACTTC. Its translation: CASSQDPSGGPYEQYF.

This chain links TRBV5-8 with TRBJ1-4; TRBD1 is a possible D gene (5 bases). This CDR3 spans 13 amino acids. Germline loops: CDR1 SGHTS, CDR2 YDEGEE. Trimming stripped 4 bases from V and 5 bases from J, with 9 bases between. CDR3 in DNA: TGTGCCAGCAGCCGCGACAGAAATGAAAAACTGTTTTTT. Encoded protein: CASSRDRNEKLFF. The full variable domain, completed using reference TRBV5-8 and TRBJ1-4, is EAGVTQSPTHLIKTRGQQATLRCSPISGHTSVYWYQQALGLGLQFLLWYDEGEERNRGNFPPRFSGRQFPNYSSELNVNALELEDSALYLCASSRDRNEKLFFGSGTQLSVL.

The chain carries TRBV15 and TRBJ1-1; 8 bases agree with TRBD1. The junction had 1 base not matched to a gene; V was cut back by 1 base and J by 3 bases. Germline lookup yields CDR1 LNHNV and CDR2 YYDKDF (reference sequence). The CDR3 consists of 14 residues. The CDR3 reads CATSRGQGHTEAFF. The CDR3 bases are TGTGCCACCAGCAGAGGACAGGGGCACACTGAAGCTTTCTTT.

The chain has TRBV28 and TRBJ1-5; a weak D match, TRBD1 (6 bases). Per the germline V gene, CDR1 is MDHEN and CDR2 is SYDVKM. The CDR3 contains 15 residues. V was trimmed by 10 bases and J by 5 bases, leaving 21 bases between them. This CDR3 reads CATKVGWDTDQPQHF. The CDR3 DNA reads as TGTGCCACCAAAGTCGGGTGGGACACCGATCAGCCCCAGCATTTT.

This clone has just one count. The chain employs TRBV9 and TRBJ2-5; 9 bases align to TRBD2. This CDR3 spans 15 amino acids. Germline trimming cut 4 bases from V and 4 bases from J; bases unmatched to any gene: 8. CDR1 and CDR2 from the germline V gene are SGDLS and YYNGEE. This CDR3 reads CASSFSSGDLETQYF. In DNA, the CDR3 is TGTGCCAGCAGCTTCTCTAGCGGGGACCTAGAGACCCAGTACTTC.

This sequence joins TRBV11-2 and TRBJ2-1; D not certain. The length of the CDR3 is 13 residues. Germline assignment: CDR1 SGHAT and CDR2 FQNNGV. Trimming shortened V by 1 base and J by 7 bases, and 8 bases separated the two germline ends. The CDR3 is CASSLGGINEQFF. As DNA, the CDR3 is TGTGCCAGCAGCTTAGGGGGAATTAATGAGCAGTTCTTC.

The J gene is TRBJ1-1, the V gene TRBV13; D ambiguous. CDR1 is PRHDT and CDR2 is FYEKMQ in the germline V gene (reference sequence). The CDR3 spans 13 residues. Trimming shortened V by 0 bases and J by 8 bases, and 10 bases separated the two germline ends. The CDR3 DNA is TGTGCCAGCAGCTTAGGCCGTGGCAGAGAAGCTTTCTTT. Its translation is CASSLGRGREAFF.

The genes are TRBV27 and TRBJ2-1, with D uncertain. The CDR3 contains 16 residues. Per the germline V gene, CDR1 is MNHEY and CDR2 is SMNVEV (reference sequence). Trimming took off 0 bases at V and 7 bases at J, with 16 bases between the two ends. In nucleotides, the CDR3 is TGTGCCAGCAGTTTATCATGGGGTCCCATCGGGAATGAGCAGTTCTTC. Translating gives CASSLSWGPIGNEQFF.

The CDR3 DNA reads TGTGCCAGCAGCCGGTCGGGAGGAAACACCATATATTTT. Translating gives CASSRSGGNTIYF. The chain couples TRBV7-2 to TRBJ1-3; D is undetermined. This CDR3 has 13 residues. The germline CDR1 and CDR2 sequences are SGHTA and FQGNSA. V lost 5 bases, J lost 4 bases, and 9 bases lay in between.

The chain couples TRBV4-3 to TRBJ2-3, with 14 nucleotides matching TRBD2. Trimming took 5 bases from V and 4 from J; bases not matched to a gene: 8. Per germline, CDR1 LGHNA and CDR2 YSLEER. This CDR3 has 17 residues. The CDR3 DNA follows: TGCGCCAGCAGCAGAGGGACTAGCGGGAGTGGGTCAGATACGCAGTATTTT. Translated, it gives CASSRGTSGSGSDTQYF.

The chain couples TRBV11-2 to TRBJ2-5; no reliable D call. The CDR3 is made up of 11 amino acids. The V end was cut by 3 bases, the J end by 4 bases, with 3 bases between. Germline V CDR1 and CDR2: SGHAT, FQNNGV. CDR3 region: CASSFRETQYF. CDR3 DNA: TGTGCCAGCAGCTTTAGAGAGACCCAGTACTTC. The full variable domain, in which reference TRBV11-2 and TRBJ2-5 provide the parts outside the CDR3, is EAGVAQSPRYKIIEKRQSVAFWCNPISGHATLYWYQQILGQGPKLLIQFQNNGVVDDSQLPKDRFSAERLKGVDSTLKIQPAKLEDSAVYLCASSFRETQYFGPGTRLLVL.

This clone was observed a single time. The chain has TRBV11-3 and TRBJ2-5; a weak D match, TRBD1 (5 bases). Trimming left V 1 base short and J 5 bases short, with 14 bases between. The CDR3 is 15 amino acids. Per germline, CDR1 SGHNT and CDR2 YENEEA. DNA of the CDR3: TGTGCCAGCAGCTTAGGTGGCAGGGATGAGGAGACCCAGTACTTC. It codes for CASSLGGRDEETQYF.

This clone was recorded only once. V and J are TRBV7-9 and TRBJ1-1, with 7 bases lining up with TRBD1. Germline V gene data show CDR1 as SEHNR and CDR2 as FQNEAQ (reference sequence). The CDR3 sequence is 14 residues long. The V segment lost 4 bases and the J segment 5 bases; nucleotides outside the gene matches: 7. Here the CDR3 reads CASSYLGQATEAFF. In DNA form, the CDR3 reads TGTGCCAGCAGCTATCTTGGACAGGCAACTGAAGCTTTCTTT.

The rearrangement joins TRBV21-1 to TRBJ2-3; the table calls TRBD2, which could not be checked here. TRBV21-1 is marked as a pseudogene. CDR3 length: 13 residues. Written as DNA, the CDR3 is TGTGCCAGCTGCGGGAGAGAGGCAGATACGCAGTATTTT. Its protein product is CASCGREADTQYF.

The rearrangement links TRBV30 to TRBJ1-2, with D perhaps TRBD1 (5 bases). The CDR3 length is 15 residues. V was cut by 3 bases and J by 2 bases, with 16 bases left in between. Looked up from germline, CDR1 is GTSNPN and CDR2 is SVGIG (reference sequence). CDR3 loop: CAWRRGVSENYGYTF. CDR3 sequence (DNA): TGTGCCTGGAGACGGGGGGTCAGTGAAAACTATGGCTACACCTTC.

The chain uses TRBV9 and TRBJ2-7, with D unclear. The germline V gene has CDR1 SGDLS and CDR2 YYNGEE. The ends were cut back, 0 bases at V and 3 bases at J, with 10 bases in the middle. This CDR3 is 14 amino acids long. The CDR3 DNA follows: TGTGCCAGCAGCGTAGCCGCACAAGGCTACGAGCAGTACTTC. Its translation is CASSVAAQGYEQYF.

This chain uses TRBV6-4 with TRBJ2-3, with 9 bases lining up with TRBD2. Germline-derived CDR1 and CDR2 are MRHNA and SNTAGT. This CDR3 region has 15 residues. With V trimmed by 9 bases and J by 2 bases, 9 bases remained unmatched. CDR3 loop: CAREIAGVDTDTQYF. The CDR3 bases are TGTGCCAGAGAAATAGCGGGAGTGGACACAGATACGCAGTATTTT.

The V and J genes are TRBV5-6 and TRBJ2-1; no clear D. The CDR3 covers 13 residues. Germline-derived CDR1 and CDR2 are SGHDT and YYEEEE. Trimming stripped 2 bases from V and 3 bases from J, with 6 bases between. CDR3 protein: CASSLNSYNEQFF. CDR3 sequence (DNA): TGTGCCAGCAGCTTAAATAGCTACAATGAGCAGTTCTTC. The full variable domain, its missing parts supplied by reference TRBV5-6 and TRBJ2-1, is DAGVTQSPTHLIKTRGQQVTLRCSPKSGHDTVSWYQQALGQGPQFIFQYYEEEERQRGNFPDRFSGHQFPNYSSELNVNALLLGDSALYLCASSLNSYNEQFFGPGTRLTVL.

V is TRBV19 and J is TRBJ1-2; D uncertain. Germline V gene sequence: CDR1 LNHDA, CDR2 SQIVND (reference sequence). This CDR3 is built from 13 residues. Trimming cost V 3 bases and J 3 bases, with 8 bases left between them. The CDR3 bases are TGTGCCAGTAGTATTTTAAGCTACTATGGCTACACCTTC. Encoded protein: CASSILSYYGYTF.

The chain recombines TRBV28 with TRBJ2-1, with TRBD2 matching over 7 bases. Germline V CDR1 and CDR2: MDHEN, SYDVKM. V dropped 6 bases and J dropped 13; count of bases not matched to a gene: 21. CDR3 size: 16 residues. The CDR3 coding sequence is TGTGCCAGCAGGGCTCCGTTGGGCGGGGGTTTGGATATACAGTTCTTC. Its protein is CASRAPLGGGLDIQFF.

The chain uses TRBV25-1 and TRBJ2-2; 10 positions match TRBD1. The CDR3 extends over 14 amino acids. J lost 6 bases, V lost 6 bases, and 4 bases had no gene match. CDR1 is MGHDK, CDR2 SYGVNS, per germline. The CDR3 coding sequence is TGTGCCAGCAGCGGGACAGGGGTTCCCGGGGAGCTGTTTTTT. Protein product: CASSGTGVPGELFF.

The genes are TRBV7-2 and TRBJ2-7; 9 bases map to TRBD2. With V trimmed by 3 bases and J by 4 bases, 13 bases remained unmatched. The CDR3 loop spans 17 amino acids. The germline V gene has CDR1 SGHTA and CDR2 FQGNSA. CDR3 region: CASSFKGTTSGSYEQYF. The CDR3 region has the DNA TGTGCCAGCAGCTTCAAGGGAACGACTAGCGGATCTTACGAGCAGTACTTC.

V gene TRBV2 combines with J gene TRBJ2-2; unclear D gene. Germline lookup yields CDR1 SNHLY and CDR2 FYNNEI. The CDR3 sequence is 14 residues long. Trimming removed 6 bases at V and 0 bases at J, with 8 bases between. CDR3 region: CASRLDANTGELFF. The CDR3 coding sequence is TGTGCCAGCAGGCTGGACGCGAACACCGGGGAGCTGTTTTTT.

The V call is TRBV7-9, the J call TRBJ2-7, with a tentative D call TRBD2 (5 bases). Deletions cut 4 bases from V and 2 bases from J, with 9 bases between. This CDR3 has 13 amino acids. From germline, CDR1 is SEHNR and CDR2 FQNEAQ (reference sequence). For the CDR3, the DNA is TGTGCCAGCAGCTCGGGATATACCTACGAGCAGTACTTC. As protein: CASSSGYTYEQYF.

This clone was seen a handful of times. The chain joins TRBV28 to TRBJ2-7; D possibly uses TRBD1 or TRBD2 (5 bases each). Germline V CDR1 and CDR2: MDHEN, SYDVKM. V lost 4 bases and J 5 bases, leaving 15 bases between the germline ends. This CDR3 spans 14 amino acids. CDR3 DNA: TGTGCCAGCAGTTCCCGGGACGAACGGGACGAGCAGTACTTC. Its translation: CASSSRDERDEQYF.

The chain links TRBV14 to TRBJ2-5; 8 nucleotides line up with TRBD1. CDR1 and CDR2 (germline): SGHDN, FVKESK. The CDR3 is 14 amino acids. The ends lost 2 bases at V and 2 bases at J; junction bases unmatched: 1. The CDR3 DNA follows: TGTGCCAGCAGCCAAAACAGGGGGCAAGAGACCCAGTACTTC. This sequence encodes CASSQNRGQETQYF. The complete variable domain, with remaining parts taken from reference TRBV14 and TRBJ2-5, reads EAGVTQFPSHSVIEKGQTVTLRCDPISGHDNLYWYRRVMGKEIKFLLHFVKESKQDESGMPNNRFLAERTGGTYSTLKVQPAELEDSGVYFCASSQNRGQETQYFGPGTRLLVL.